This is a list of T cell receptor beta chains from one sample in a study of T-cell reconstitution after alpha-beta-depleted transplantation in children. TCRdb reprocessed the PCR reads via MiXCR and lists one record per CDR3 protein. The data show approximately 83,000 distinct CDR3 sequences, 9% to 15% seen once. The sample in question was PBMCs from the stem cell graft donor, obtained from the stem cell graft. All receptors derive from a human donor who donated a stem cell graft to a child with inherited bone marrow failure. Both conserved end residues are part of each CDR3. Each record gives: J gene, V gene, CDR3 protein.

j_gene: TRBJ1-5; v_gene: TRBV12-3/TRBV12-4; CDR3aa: CASSLLGYNQPQHF
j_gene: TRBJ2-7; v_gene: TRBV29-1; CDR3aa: CSVGQGTSEQYF
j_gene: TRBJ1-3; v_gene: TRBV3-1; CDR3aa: CASSQDREGTGNTIYF
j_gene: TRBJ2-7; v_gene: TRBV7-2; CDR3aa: CASSQTSGPHYEQYF
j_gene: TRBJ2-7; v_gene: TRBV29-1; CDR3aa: CSGYRAGEQYF
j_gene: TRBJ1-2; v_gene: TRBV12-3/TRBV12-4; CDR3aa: CASSYTQGDGYTF
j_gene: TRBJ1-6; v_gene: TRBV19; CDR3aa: CASSPRLGRIRALSVDSPLHF
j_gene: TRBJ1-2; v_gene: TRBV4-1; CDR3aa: CASSQVGDRGYGYTF
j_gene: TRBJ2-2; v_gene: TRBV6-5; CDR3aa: CASSLSGVAGGPGGELFF
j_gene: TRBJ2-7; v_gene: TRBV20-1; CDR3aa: CSATTGTSRDEQYF
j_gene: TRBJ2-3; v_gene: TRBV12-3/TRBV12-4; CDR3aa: CASRRGGDTQYF
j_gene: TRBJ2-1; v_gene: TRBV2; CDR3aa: CASRDVYNEQFF
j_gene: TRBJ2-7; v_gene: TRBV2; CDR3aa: CASRGTGTYEQYF
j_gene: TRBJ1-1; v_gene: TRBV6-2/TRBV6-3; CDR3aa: CASSAKGPEAFF
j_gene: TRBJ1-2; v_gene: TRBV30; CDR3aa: CAWSRRTGVNYGYTF
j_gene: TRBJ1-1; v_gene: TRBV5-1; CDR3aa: CASTPAGGRGTEAFF
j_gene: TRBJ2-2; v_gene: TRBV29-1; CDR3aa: CSVEAGGTGELFF
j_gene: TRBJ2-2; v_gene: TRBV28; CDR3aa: CASSFTAASTGELFF